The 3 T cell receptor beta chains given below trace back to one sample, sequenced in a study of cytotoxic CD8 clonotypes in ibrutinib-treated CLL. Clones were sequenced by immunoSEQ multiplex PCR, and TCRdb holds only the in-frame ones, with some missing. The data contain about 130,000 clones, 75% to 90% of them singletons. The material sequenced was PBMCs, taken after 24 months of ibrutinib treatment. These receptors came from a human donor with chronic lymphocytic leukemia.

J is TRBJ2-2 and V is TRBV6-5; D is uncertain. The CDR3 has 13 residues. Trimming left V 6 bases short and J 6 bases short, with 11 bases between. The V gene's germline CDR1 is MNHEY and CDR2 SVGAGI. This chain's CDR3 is CASRKKGPGELFF. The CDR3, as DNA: TGTGCCAGCAGGAAAAAAGGTCCCGGGGAGCTGTTTTTT.

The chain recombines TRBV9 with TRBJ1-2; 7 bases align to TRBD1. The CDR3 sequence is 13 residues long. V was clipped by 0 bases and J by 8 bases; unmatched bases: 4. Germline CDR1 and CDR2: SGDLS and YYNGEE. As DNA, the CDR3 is TGTGCCAGCAGCGTAGAGGGAGGGGGCGGCTACACCTTC. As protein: CASSVEGGGGYTF.

The CDR3 is CAIGLDSLNSYGYTF. Written as DNA, the CDR3 is TGTGCCATCGGACTCGACAGCCTCAACAGCTATGGCTACACCTTC. The rearrangement uses TRBV7-9 and TRBJ1-2; tentatively, D is TRBD1 (5 bases). V lost 10 bases to trimming and J lost 4 bases, with 22 bases between them. This CDR3 has 15 amino acids. Germline V lookup: CDR1 SEHNR, CDR2 FQNEAQ (reference sequence).